This TCR beta chain was captured by sequencing in a study of patients and donors after allogeneic stem cell transplantation. V was cut by 3 bases and J by 0 bases, with 8 bases left in between. The CDR3 loop spans 15 amino acids. In TCRdb, the RT-PCR reads were re-called with MiXCR into one record per CDR3 protein. The profile shows 24,000 or so distinct CDR3 sequences, around 30% of them singletons. The chain joins TRBV12-3 or TRBV12-4 to TRBJ1-4; D is unresolved. The TCR sequence derives from a human donor who was either an allogeneic HSCT recipient or a stem cell or donor lymphocyte infusion donor (not recorded which). It is not recorded whose cells these are; they may come from a transplant donor. Sequencing used blood, either unsorted or a sorted T cell fraction (not recorded which). The CDR3 is CASSFGRATNEKLFF. CDR3 nucleotide sequence: TGTGCCAGCAGTTTTGGCAGAGCAACTAATGAAAAACTGTTTTTT.